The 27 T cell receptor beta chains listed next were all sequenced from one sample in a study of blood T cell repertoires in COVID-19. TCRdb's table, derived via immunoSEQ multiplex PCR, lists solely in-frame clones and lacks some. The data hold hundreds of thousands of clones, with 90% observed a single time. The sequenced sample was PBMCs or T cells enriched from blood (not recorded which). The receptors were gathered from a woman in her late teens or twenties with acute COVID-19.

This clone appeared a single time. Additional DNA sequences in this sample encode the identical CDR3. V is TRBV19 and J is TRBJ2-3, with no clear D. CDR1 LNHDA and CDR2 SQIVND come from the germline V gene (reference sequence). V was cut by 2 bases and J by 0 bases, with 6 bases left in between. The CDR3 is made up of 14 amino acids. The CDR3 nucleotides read TGTGCCAGTAGTATACAGACTAGCACAGATACGCAGTATTTT. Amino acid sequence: CASSIQTSTDTQYF.

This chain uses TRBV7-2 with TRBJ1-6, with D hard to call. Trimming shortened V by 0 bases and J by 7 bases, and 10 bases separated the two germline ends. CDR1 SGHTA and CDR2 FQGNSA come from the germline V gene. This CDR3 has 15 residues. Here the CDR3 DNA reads TGTGCCAGCAGCTTAGCTTCATTCCGGAATTCACCCCTCCACTTT. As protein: CASSLASFRNSPLHF.

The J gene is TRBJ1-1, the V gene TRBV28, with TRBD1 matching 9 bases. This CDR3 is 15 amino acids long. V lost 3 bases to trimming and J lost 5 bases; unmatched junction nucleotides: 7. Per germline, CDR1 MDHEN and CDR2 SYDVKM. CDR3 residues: CASSLGGQGLTEAFF. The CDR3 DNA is TGTGCCAGCAGTTTGGGGGGACAGGGTTTAACTGAAGCTTTCTTT.

The CDR3 protein is CASSLHFGQGAQYEQYF. The CDR3, as DNA: TGTGCCAGCAGCCTCCATTTCGGGCAGGGGGCGCAGTACGAGCAGTACTTC. The gene calls are TRBV3-1 (or the pseudogene TRBV3-2) and TRBJ2-7, with 8 nucleotides matching TRBD1. V was clipped by 4 bases and J by 4 bases; unmatched bases: 15. Germline V gives CDR1 LGHDT, CDR2 YNNKEL (reference sequence). The CDR3 is 17 residues long.

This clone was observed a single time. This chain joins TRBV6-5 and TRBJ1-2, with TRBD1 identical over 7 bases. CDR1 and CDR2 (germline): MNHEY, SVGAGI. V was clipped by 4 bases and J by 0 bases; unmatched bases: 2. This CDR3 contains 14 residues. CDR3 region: CASSSGTANYGYTF. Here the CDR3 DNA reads TGTGCCAGCAGTTCCGGGACAGCTAACTATGGCTACACCTTC.

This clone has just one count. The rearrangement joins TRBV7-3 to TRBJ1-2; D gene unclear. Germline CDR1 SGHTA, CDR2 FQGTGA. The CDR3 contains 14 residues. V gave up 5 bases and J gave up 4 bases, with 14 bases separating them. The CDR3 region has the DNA TGTGCCAGCAGCCCCCGCCGCGGTTCCTATGGCTACACCTTC. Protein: CASSPRRGSYGYTF.

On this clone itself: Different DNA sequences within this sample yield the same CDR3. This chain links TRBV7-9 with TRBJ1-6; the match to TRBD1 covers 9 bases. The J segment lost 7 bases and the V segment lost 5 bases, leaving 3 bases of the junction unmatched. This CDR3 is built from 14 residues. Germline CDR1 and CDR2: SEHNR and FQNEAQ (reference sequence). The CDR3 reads CASSPGQGNSPLHF. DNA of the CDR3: TGTGCCAGCAGCCCGGGACAGGGAAATTCACCCCTCCACTTT.

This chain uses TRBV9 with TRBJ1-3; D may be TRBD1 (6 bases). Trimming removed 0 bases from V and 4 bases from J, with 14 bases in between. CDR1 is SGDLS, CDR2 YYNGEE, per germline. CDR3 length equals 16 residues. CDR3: CASSVAGGTSGNTIYF. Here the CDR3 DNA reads TGTGCCAGCAGCGTAGCGGGGGGCACTAGCGGAAACACCATATATTTT.

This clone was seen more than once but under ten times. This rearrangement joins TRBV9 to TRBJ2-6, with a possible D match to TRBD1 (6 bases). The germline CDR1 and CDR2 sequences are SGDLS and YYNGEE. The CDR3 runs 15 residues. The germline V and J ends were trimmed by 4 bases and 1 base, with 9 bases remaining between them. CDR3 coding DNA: TGTGCCAGCAGCTCGACAGGATCTGGGGCCAACGTCCTGACTTTC. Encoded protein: CASSSTGSGANVLTF.

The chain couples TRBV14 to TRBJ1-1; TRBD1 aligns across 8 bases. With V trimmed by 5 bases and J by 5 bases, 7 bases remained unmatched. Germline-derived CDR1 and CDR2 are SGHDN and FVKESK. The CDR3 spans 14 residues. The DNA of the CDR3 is TGTGCCAGCAGCTGGACAGGGTGGGAGACTGAAGCTTTCTTT. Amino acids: CASSWTGWETEAFF.

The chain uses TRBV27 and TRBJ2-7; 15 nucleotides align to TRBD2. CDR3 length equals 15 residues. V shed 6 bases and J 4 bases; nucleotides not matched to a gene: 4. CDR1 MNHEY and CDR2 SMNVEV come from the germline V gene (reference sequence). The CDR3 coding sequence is TGTGCCAGCAGGCCGGGACTAGCGGGAGGTTACGAGCAGTACTTC. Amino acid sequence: CASRPGLAGGYEQYF.

CDR3 in amino acids: CSVAPSTTGGGSEAFF. Written as DNA, the CDR3 is TGCAGCGTTGCTCCGTCCACGACAGGGGGCGGGTCTGAAGCTTTCTTT. This chain connects TRBV29-1 to TRBJ1-1; TRBD1 matches at 10 bases. Looked up from germline, CDR1 is SQVTM and CDR2 is ANQGSEA. J was trimmed by 6 bases and V by 4 bases; bases with no gene match: 14. The CDR3 loop spans 16 amino acids.

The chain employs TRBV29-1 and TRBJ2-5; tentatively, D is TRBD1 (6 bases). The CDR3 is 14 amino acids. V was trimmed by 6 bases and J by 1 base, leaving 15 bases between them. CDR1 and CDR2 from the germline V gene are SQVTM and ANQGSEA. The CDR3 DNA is TGCAGCGTGAGGGGGTCAGTTAGCCAAGAGACCCAGTACTTC. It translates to CSVRGSVSQETQYF. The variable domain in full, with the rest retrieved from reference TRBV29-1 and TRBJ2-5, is SAVISQKPSRDICQRGTSLTIQCQVDSQVTMMFWYRQQPGQSLTLIATANQGSEATYESGFVIDKFPISRPNLTFSTLTVSNMSPEDSSIYLCSVRGSVSQETQYFGPGTRLLVL.

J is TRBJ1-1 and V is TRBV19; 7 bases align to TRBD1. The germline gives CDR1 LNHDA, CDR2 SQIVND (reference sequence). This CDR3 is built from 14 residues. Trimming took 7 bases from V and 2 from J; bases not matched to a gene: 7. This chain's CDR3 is CASKSGTANTEAFF. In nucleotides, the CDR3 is TGTGCCAGTAAATCTGGGACAGCCAACACTGAAGCTTTCTTT.

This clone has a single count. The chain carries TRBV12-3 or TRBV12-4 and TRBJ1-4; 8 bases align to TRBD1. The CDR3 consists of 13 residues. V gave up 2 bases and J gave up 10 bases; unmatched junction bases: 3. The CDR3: CASSLLQGGKLFF. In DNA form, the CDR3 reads TGTGCCAGCAGTTTATTACAGGGGGGAAAACTGTTTTTT.

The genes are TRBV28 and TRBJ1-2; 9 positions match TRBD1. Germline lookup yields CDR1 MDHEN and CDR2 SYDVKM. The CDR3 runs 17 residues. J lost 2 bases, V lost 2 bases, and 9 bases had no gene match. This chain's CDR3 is CASSLNGGQGANYGYTF. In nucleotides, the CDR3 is TGTGCCAGCAGTTTAAACGGGGGACAGGGCGCCAACTATGGCTACACCTTC.

The CDR3: CASSRGTQNTEAFF. CDR3 nucleotides: TGTGCCAGCAGCCGAGGCACTCAGAACACTGAAGCTTTCTTT. The chain has TRBV7-8 and TRBJ1-1; the D is unclear. The CDR3 consists of 14 residues. V was cut by 5 bases and J by 1 base, with 11 bases left in between. From germline, CDR1 is SGHVS and CDR2 FQNEAQ. The full variable domain, rest sourced from reference TRBV7-8 and TRBJ1-1, is GAGVSQSPRYKVAKRGQDVALRCDPISGHVSLFWYQQALGQGPEFLTYFQNEAQLDKSGLPSDRFFAERPEGSVSTLKIQRTQQEDSAVYLCASSRGTQNTEAFFGQGTRLTVV.

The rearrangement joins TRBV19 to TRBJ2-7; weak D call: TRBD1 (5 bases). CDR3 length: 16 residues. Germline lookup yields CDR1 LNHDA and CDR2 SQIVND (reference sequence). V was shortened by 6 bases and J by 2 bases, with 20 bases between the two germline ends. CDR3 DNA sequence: TGTGCCAGTAGCTTTAATAGGGGCGCCCAAACCTACGAGCAGTACTTC. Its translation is CASSFNRGAQTYEQYF.

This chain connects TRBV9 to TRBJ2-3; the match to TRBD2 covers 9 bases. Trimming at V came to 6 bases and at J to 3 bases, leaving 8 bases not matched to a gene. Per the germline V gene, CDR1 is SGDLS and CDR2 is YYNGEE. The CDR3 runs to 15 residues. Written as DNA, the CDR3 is TGTGCCAGCACCCTTAGCGGGAGAGGGACAGATACGCAGTATTTT. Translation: CASTLSGRGTDTQYF.

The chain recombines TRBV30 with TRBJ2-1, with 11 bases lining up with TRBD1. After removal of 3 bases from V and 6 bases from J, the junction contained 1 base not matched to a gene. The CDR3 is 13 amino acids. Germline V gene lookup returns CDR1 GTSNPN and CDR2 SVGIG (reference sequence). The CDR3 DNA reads TGTGCCTGGAGGGGGACAGGGGGCAATGAGCAGTTCTTC. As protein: CAWRGTGGNEQFF. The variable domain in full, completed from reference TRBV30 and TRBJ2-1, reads SQTIHQWPATLVQPVGSPLSLECTVEGTSNPNLYWYRQAAGRGLQLLFYSVGIGQISSEVPQNLSASRPQDRQFILSSKKLLLSDSGFYLCAWRGTGGNEQFFGPGTRLTVL.

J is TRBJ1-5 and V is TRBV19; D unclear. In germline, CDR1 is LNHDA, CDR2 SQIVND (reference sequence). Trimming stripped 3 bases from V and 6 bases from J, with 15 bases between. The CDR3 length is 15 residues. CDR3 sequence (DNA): TGTGCCAGTAGTATGGAGCCCCGAGGGCGTCAGCCCCAGCATTTT. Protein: CASSMEPRGRQPQHF.

CDR3 DNA: TGTGCCAGCAGTTTAGGGAGAGGGAACACTGAAGCTTTCTTT. Its translation is CASSLGRGNTEAFF. V and J are TRBV28 and TRBJ1-1, with no clear D. In germline, CDR1 is MDHEN, CDR2 SYDVKM. The CDR3 runs 14 residues. Trimming cost V 2 bases and J 1 base, with 8 bases left between them.

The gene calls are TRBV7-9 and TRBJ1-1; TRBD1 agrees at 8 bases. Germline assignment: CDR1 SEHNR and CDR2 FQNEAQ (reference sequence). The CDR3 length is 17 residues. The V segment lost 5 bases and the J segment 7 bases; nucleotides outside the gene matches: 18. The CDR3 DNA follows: TGTGCCAGCAGCCCACCCCCGGGACAGGTTAAAGGAGATGAAGCTTTCTTT. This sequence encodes CASSPPPGQVKGDEAFF.

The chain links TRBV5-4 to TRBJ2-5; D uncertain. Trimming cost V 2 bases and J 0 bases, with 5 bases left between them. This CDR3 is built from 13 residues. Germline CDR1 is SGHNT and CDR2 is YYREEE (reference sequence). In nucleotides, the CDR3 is TGTGCCAGCAGCTTCTCGTACCAAGAGACCCAGTACTTC. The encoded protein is CASSFSYQETQYF. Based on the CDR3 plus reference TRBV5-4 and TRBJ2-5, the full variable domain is ETGVTQSPTHLIKTRGQQVTLRCSSQSGHNTVSWYQQALGQGPQFIFQYYREEENGRGNFPPRFSGLQFPNYSSELNVNALELDDSALYLCASSFSYQETQYFGPGTRLLVL.

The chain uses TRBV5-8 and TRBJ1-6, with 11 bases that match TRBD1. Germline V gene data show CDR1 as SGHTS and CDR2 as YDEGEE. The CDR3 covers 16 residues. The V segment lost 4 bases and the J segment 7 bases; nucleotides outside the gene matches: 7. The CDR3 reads CASSPQWDRGNSPLHF. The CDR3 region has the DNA TGTGCCAGCAGCCCGCAATGGGACAGGGGGAATTCACCCCTCCACTTT.

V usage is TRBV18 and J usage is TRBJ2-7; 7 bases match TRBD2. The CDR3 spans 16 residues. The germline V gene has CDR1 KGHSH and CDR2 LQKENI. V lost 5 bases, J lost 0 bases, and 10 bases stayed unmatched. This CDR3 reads CASSSIAGDSSYEQYF. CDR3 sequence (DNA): TGTGCCAGCTCATCCATAGCGGGCGACAGCTCCTACGAGCAGTACTTC.

The CDR3 loop reads CASSSSAGYNQPQHF. CDR3 nucleotides: TGTGCCAGCAGCAGCAGCGCCGGGTATAATCAGCCCCAGCATTTT. The V call is TRBV28, the J call TRBJ1-5; no definite D call. There are 15 residues in the CDR3. V was shortened by 6 bases and J by 4 bases, with 16 bases between the two germline ends. Looked up from germline, CDR1 is MDHEN and CDR2 is SYDVKM.